Described below is a single T cell receptor beta chain sequence and its context. This sample is drawn from a study of control samples from healthy donors and cancer patients. The CDR3 is 10 amino acids. Trimming pared 9 bases from V and 8 bases from J, leaving 10 bases between. The method was immunoSEQ multiplex PCR; TCRdb's version includes in-frame clones alone and lacks a portion of them. The table includes around 80,000 clones, roughly 93% detected once. This TCR came from a woman aged 25 to 39 in good health. The sequencing sample was made of blood. The genes are TRBV12-3 or TRBV12-4 and TRBJ1-1, with D unclear. The CDR3: CASARTEAFF. In DNA form, the CDR3 reads TGTGCCAGTGCCCGAACCGAAGCTTTCTTT.